Following are 20 T cell receptor beta chains from one sample sequenced in a study of tumor and adjacent non-tumor tissue in lung cancer. The library came from three nested PCR rounds adapted from ARM-PCR protocols. TCRdb recomputed calls from the multiplex PCR reads with MiXCR, one row per CDR3 protein. This table holds 35,000 to 50,000 distinct CDR3 sequences, more than 50% found once. RNA was extracted from bulk tissue without any cell sorting. Distant lung tissue was collected more than 3 cm away from the tumor edge. Sample: distant non-tumor lung tissue. The receptor source for this set is a man aged 45-65 years with non-small cell lung cancer.

As to this clonotype: One end of the junction is discordant with germline, which a read error may explain. The chain is built from TRBV5-5 and TRBJ2-5, with a tentative D call TRBD2 (6 bases). Germline V gene data show CDR1 as SGHKS and CDR2 as YYEKEE (reference sequence). The CDR3 is made up of 14 amino acids. The CDR3: CGSTEGRYGEAQYF. CDR3 DNA: TGTGGCAGCACGGAGGGCCGGTATGGAGAGGCCCAGTACTTC.

The rearrangement joins TRBV29-1 to TRBJ2-2; 9 nucleotides agree with TRBD2. This CDR3 is built from 16 residues. The germline CDR1 and CDR2 sequences are SQVTM and ANQGSEA. Trimming took 7 bases from V and 3 from J; bases not matched to a gene: 12. The CDR3 nucleotides read TGCAGCGCGGACATAGCGGGAGCGGGGGACACCGGGGAGCTGTTTTTT. Protein sequence: CSADIAGAGDTGELFF.

As for this clonotype: Its ends do not fully match the called genes, so a read error is possible. This chain uses TRBV11-2 with TRBJ1-1; possible D gene TRBD1, 6 bases. Germline V gene lookup returns CDR1 SGHAT and CDR2 FQNNGV. CDR3 length: 15 residues. Written as DNA, the CDR3 is TGTACCAGCAGCTTAGGGGGGACCGGGAACACTGAAGCTTTCTTT. It yields the protein CTSSLGGTGNTEAFF.

As for this clonotype: Here the CDR3 omits its conserved ending phenylalanine or tryptophan, so a read error is the likely source. The DNA is omitted, as the CDR3 cannot be located on it reliably, and the CDR3 follows TCRdb's listing. The chain joins TRBV11-1 to TRBJ1-1; the table's D call, TRBD1, was not checked against the DNA. Germline V gives CDR1 SGHAT, CDR2 FQDESV (reference sequence). The CDR3 comprises 13 residues, both ends counted. CDR3 amino acids: CASSPGTGDKVFL.

This clonotype was found a few times. The V call is TRBV6-4, the J call TRBJ2-3, with 8 bases lining up with TRBD2. This CDR3 comprises 15 residues. Germline CDR1 and CDR2: MRHNA and SNTAGT. The V and J ends lost 3 bases and 8 bases, in that order; junction bases with no gene match: 10. In nucleotides, the CDR3 is TGTGCCAGCAGTGAAGGGACTAGGCCCCATTTTACGCAGTATTTT. Translated, it gives CASSEGTRPHFTQYF.

On this clonotype: An end of the junction does not agree with germline; a read error may underlie this. J is TRBJ1-5 and V is TRBV4-2, with D perhaps matching TRBD1 (5 bases). The CDR3 runs to 16 residues. The germline CDR1 and CDR2 sequences are LGHNA and YNFKEQ. The CDR3 is CASSLVGGVGNQPQDF. Written as DNA, the CDR3 is TGTGCCAGCAGCCTAGTGGGAGGGGTCGGTAATCAGCCCCAGGATTTT.

As for this clonotype: It is likely a read error, because the conserved phenylalanine at the end of the CDR3 is missing. It is unclear where the CDR3 begins or ends on the DNA, so no DNA is shown, and the CDR3 is as TCRdb lists it. V is TRBV11-1 and J is TRBJ2-5. Including both end residues, the CDR3 is 12 amino acids long. The germline V gene has CDR1 SGHAT and CDR2 FQDESV (reference sequence). The CDR3 loop is CASSLTKETQYL.

In regard to this clonotype: A read error may be the cause here, since a much bigger clone is one base away. The V call is TRBV29-1, the J call TRBJ2-7; TRBD1 is a possible D gene (6 bases). This CDR3 has 11 residues. V was trimmed by 8 bases and J by 3 bases, leaving 11 bases between them. Germline V gene lookup returns CDR1 SQVTM and CDR2 ANQGSEA. The CDR3 coding sequence is TGCAGCTTCGTGGACAGCTACGAGCAGTACTTC. It yields the protein CSFVDSYEQYF.

On this clonotype itself: This may arise from a read error, as a much more abundant clone is one base away. The chain has TRBV20-1 and TRBJ2-5, with D unclear. Germline V gene lookup returns CDR1 DFQATT and CDR2 SNEGSKA (reference sequence). This CDR3 contains 12 residues. V was shortened by 6 bases and J by 1 base, with 9 bases between the two germline ends. CDR3 sequence: CSAVVSQETQYF. The CDR3 nucleotides read TGCAGTGCCGTGGTCAGCCAAGAGACCCAGTACTTC.

This clonotype was detected ten times or more. Written as DNA, the CDR3 is TGTGCCAGCAGAATCGGACAGGGGGCTGGAAACACCATATATTTT. Encoded protein: CASRIGQGAGNTIYF. This chain joins TRBV6-1 and TRBJ1-3; 10 nucleotides line up with TRBD1. After removal of 6 bases from V and 2 bases from J, the junction contained 4 bases not matched to a gene. The CDR3 consists of 15 residues. CDR1 MNHNS and CDR2 SASEGT come from the germline V gene.

This clonotype has only a few counts. This chain links TRBV20-1 with TRBJ2-7, with unresolved D. CDR3 length: 13 residues. Deletions cut 4 bases from V and 2 bases from J, with 12 bases between. Germline V lookup: CDR1 DFQATT, CDR2 SNEGSKA (reference sequence). CDR3 in DNA: TGCAGTGCTACACTTTCCGGTCCCTACGAGCAGTACTTC. Its translation: CSATLSGPYEQYF.

This rearrangement joins TRBV29-1 to TRBJ2-7, with TRBD1 matching 7 bases. The ends lost 3 bases at V and 9 bases at J; junction bases unmatched: 11. Germline-derived CDR1 and CDR2 are SQVTM and ANQGSEA. The CDR3 has 13 amino acids. The CDR3 is CSVEGIGGRVQYF. CDR3 sequence (DNA): TGCAGCGTTGAGGGGATAGGGGGCCGCGTGCAGTACTTC.

Regarding this clonotype: One end of the junction does not line up with germline, which may come from a read error. V and J are TRBV4-1 and TRBJ2-5, with D unresolved. The CDR3 extends over 11 amino acids. CDR1 is MGHRA, CDR2 YSYEKL, per germline. Written as DNA, the CDR3 is TGTGCCAGCAGCCAAGAAGGTGACCGGCACTTC. This encodes CASSQEGDRHF.

A note on this clonotype: Mismatch with germline at one junction end may stem from a read error. DNA of the CDR3: TGCGCCAGCAGCCATGGACTAGCGCCGAGCTCTGGGGCCAACGTCCCGACTTTC. Translation: CASSHGLAPSSGANVPTF. This chain links TRBV4-1 with TRBJ2-6; TRBD2 matches 9 bases. This CDR3 is built from 18 residues. The germline gives CDR1 MGHRA, CDR2 YSYEKL.

For this clonotype: Its ends do not fully match the called genes, so a read error is possible. The gene calls are TRBV6-6 and TRBJ2-1, with 7 positions matching TRBD2. In germline, CDR1 is MNHNY, CDR2 SVGAGI (reference sequence). The CDR3 is 15 amino acids. Here the CDR3 DNA reads TGTGCCTGCAGCACGAATTTTGGGGGGGGTAACGAACAGTTCTTC. It specifies CACSTNFGGGNEQFF.

This clonotype turned up a few times. A much larger clone sits a single nucleotide away, making a read error possible. The CDR3 does not end in the conserved phenylalanine or tryptophan, so this is likely a read error. CDR3 DNA: TGTGCCAGCAGCGAGACAGGGGATCAGCCCCAGCATATT. Protein sequence: CASSETGDQPQHI. The chain recombines TRBV28 with TRBJ1-5; 8 bases map to TRBD1. This CDR3 comprises 13 residues. Germline CDR1 reads MDHEN; CDR2 reads SYDVKM. After removal of 6 bases from V and 5 bases from J, the junction contained 3 bases not matched to a gene.

Worth noting for this clonotype: Because it lacks the conserved phenylalanine or tryptophan at the end, this CDR3 is likely a read error. The chain employs TRBV28 and TRBJ2-5, with 9 positions matching TRBD2. V dropped 2 bases and J dropped 6; count of bases not matched to a gene: 7. Per germline, CDR1 MDHEN and CDR2 SYDVKM. The CDR3 loop spans 15 amino acids. CDR3 nucleotide sequence: TGTGCCAGCAGTTTAGCGGGGGGGCTCAGAAAGACCCAGTACCTC. As protein: CASSLAGGLRKTQYL.

This clonotype was counted at least ten times. This sequence joins TRBV12-3 or TRBV12-4 and TRBJ2-5; no definite D call. This CDR3 is built from 13 residues. Trimming removed 6 bases at V and 2 bases at J, with 10 bases between. CDR3 in DNA: TGTGCCAGCAGGCAGGATACACAAGAGACCCAGTACTTC. Residues: CASRQDTQETQYF.

On this clonotype: A much bigger clone sits one base away, suggesting this may be a read error. J is TRBJ2-1 and V is TRBV5-1; perhaps TRBD1 as D (5 bases). CDR3 length equals 11 residues. Deletions cut 6 bases from V and 8 bases from J, with 9 bases between. The germline V gene has CDR1 SGHRS and CDR2 YFSETQ. The CDR3 DNA sequence: TGCGCCAGCATTGAACAGGATGAGCAGTTCTTC. This sequence encodes CASIEQDEQFF.

This chain links TRBV11-2 with TRBJ2-7; tentatively, D is TRBD1 or TRBD2 (5 bases each). V was clipped by 2 bases and J by 8 bases, with 19 bases between them. Germline CDR1 SGHAT, CDR2 FQNNGV. This CDR3 contains 15 residues. The CDR3 DNA sequence: TGTGCCAGCAGCTTAACGCCCGCCAGGGACGAGAAGCAGTACTTC. Translated: CASSLTPARDEKQYF.